Following are 22 T cell receptor beta chains from one sample sequenced in a study of spatial heterogeneity in lung cancer. Their cognate antigens are unknown. Time point given: sample taken at primary tumor resection. TCRdb analysed the 5' RACE reads with MiXCR anew, one entry per CDR3 protein. The sample consists of about 19,000 distinct CDR3 sequences, 8.5% to 10% of them appearing once. Study-level findings and limits: In tumors, expanded intratumoral alpha and beta TCR counts tracked mutation counts.

Sequences were derived from lung tumor tissue, sampled at surgery. Source of these receptors: a female donor with early-stage non-small cell lung cancer.

With respect to this clonotype: Being off target in a library aimed at alpha chains, this beta chain has a size of little meaning. The rearrangement uses TRBV20-1 and TRBJ1-1, with D possibly matching TRBD1 (5 bases). The CDR3 sequence is 15 residues long. Germline loops: CDR1 DFQATT, CDR2 SNEGSKA (reference sequence). V gave up 3 bases and J gave up 2 bases, with 16 bases separating them. The CDR3 here is CSARMRRGDNTEAFF. The DNA for the CDR3 is TGCAGTGCTAGGATGCGCCGGGGGGACAACACTGAAGCTTTCTTT.

This clonotype has just a few counts. This beta chain lies outside the target of a library built for alpha chains; its clone size means little. This rearrangement joins TRBV7-2 to TRBJ2-1; D ambiguous. CDR1 and CDR2 (germline): SGHTA, FQGNSA. V was cut by 10 bases and J by 5 bases, with 15 bases left in between. CDR3 length: 13 amino acids. CDR3 protein: CATSQQVDNEQFF. Here the CDR3 DNA reads TGTGCCACGAGCCAGCAAGTCGACAATGAGCAGTTCTTC.

Worth noting for this clonotype: Since it is a stray read in a library aimed at alpha chains, this beta chain has a size that is not meaningful. The chain joins TRBV7-9 to TRBJ2-3; maybe TRBD1 (6 bases). The CDR3 runs to 15 residues. V was cut by 5 bases and J by 0 bases, with 12 bases left in between. Germline V CDR1 and CDR2: SEHNR, FQNEAQ (reference sequence). CDR3 sequence: CASSPPGVSTDTQYF. The DNA for the CDR3 is TGTGCCAGCAGCCCACCAGGGGTTAGCACAGATACGCAGTATTTT.

This clonotype came up a few times. For a library built for alpha chains, this beta chain is a stray read; little rests on its size. This chain joins TRBV5-6 and TRBJ2-2, with a weak D call TRBD2 (5 bases). This CDR3 region has 13 residues. Germline lookup yields CDR1 SGHDT and CDR2 YYEEEE. The V end lost 9 bases, the J end lost 6 bases, and 15 bases lay between the germline ends. The CDR3 nucleotides read TGTGCCAACGCAAGAGGGTTGGCCGGGGAGCTGTTTTTT. Translated: CANARGLAGELFF.

Notes on this clonotype: This beta chain is a stray sequence in a library constructed for alpha chains; its clone size is not meaningful. The V and J genes are TRBV7-3 and TRBJ2-4; tentatively, D is TRBD1 (6 bases). This CDR3 comprises 13 residues. The V gene lost 5 bases and the J gene lost 11 bases, with 16 bases spanning the gap. CDR1 and CDR2 from the germline V gene are SGHTA and FQGTGA. The CDR3 loop reads CASSPGLGAVQYF. CDR3 bases: TGTGCCAGCAGCCCGGGTTTGGGGGCCGTTCAGTACTTC.

About this clonotype itself: This beta chain represents an off-target read in a library built for alpha chains; its size is of limited meaning. The chain uses TRBV28 and TRBJ2-5; D gene ambiguous. Trimming took off 6 bases at V and 2 bases at J, with 10 bases between the two ends. The CDR3 is made up of 13 amino acids. Germline loops: CDR1 MDHEN, CDR2 SYDVKM. The DNA of the CDR3 is TGTGCCAGCAGCCCCTGGCAGCAAGAGACCCAGTACTTC. Its translation: CASSPWQQETQYF.

This clonotype was observed a few times. Because this beta chain is a stray read in a library intended to capture alpha chains, its abundance should not be given much weight. The J gene is TRBJ2-5, the V gene TRBV5-1; D gene unclear. CDR1 SGHRS and CDR2 YFSETQ come from the germline V gene. The CDR3 consists of 15 residues. Trimming removed 3 bases at V and 5 bases at J, with 17 bases between. CDR3 residues: CASSSGRTVGETQYF. The CDR3 DNA sequence: TGCGCCAGCAGCTCCGGAAGGACCGTCGGGGAGACCCAGTACTTC.

This clonotype was recorded a few times. Found in a library prepared for alpha chains, this beta chain is an off-target read, and its abundance has little meaning. The chain couples TRBV28 to TRBJ1-6, with D possibly matching TRBD1 (6 bases). The CDR3 is 16 amino acids. With 4 bases removed from V and 3 bases from J, the gap between germline ends came to 13 bases. Germline CDR1 is MDHEN and CDR2 is SYDVKM. The CDR3 is CASSYRDTFYNSPLHF. In nucleotides, the CDR3 is TGTGCCAGCAGTTACCGGGACACTTTCTATAATTCACCCCTCCACTTT.

This clonotype has a count of ten or more. Since it is a stray read in a library aimed at alpha chains, this beta chain has a size that is not meaningful. V and J are TRBV28 and TRBJ2-5; TRBD1 matches 7 bases. There are 15 residues in the CDR3. V gave up 4 bases and J gave up 2 bases; unmatched junction bases: 7. Germline CDR1 reads MDHEN; CDR2 reads SYDVKM. The CDR3 DNA is TGTGCCAGCAGTTCGAGCCGGACAGGACAAGAGACCCAGTACTTC. Encoded protein: CASSSSRTGQETQYF.

This clonotype has ten or more counts. Found in a library prepared for alpha chains, this beta chain is an off-target read, and its abundance has little meaning. The chain has TRBV11-2 and TRBJ2-3; TRBD2 is a possible D gene (6 bases). The CDR3 runs to 15 residues. Germline CDR1 SGHAT, CDR2 FQNNGV. The V end lost 5 bases, the J end lost 3 bases, and 15 bases lay between the germline ends. CDR3 in amino acids: CASSKTGTATDTQYF. In DNA, the CDR3 is TGTGCCAGCAGCAAAACCGGGACTGCTACAGATACGCAGTATTTT.

This clonotype has ten or more counts. This beta chain was picked up by a library intended for alpha chains and is off target, so its count carries little meaning. The chain uses TRBV12-3 or TRBV12-4 and TRBJ1-1; no firm D call. The CDR3 runs to 11 residues. V was shortened by 0 bases and J by 8 bases, with 4 bases between the two germline ends. The CDR3 bases are TGTGCCAGCAGTTTAGCAGGAGAAGCTTTCTTT. Its protein is CASSLAGEAFF.

In the case of this clonotype: Germline and junction disagree at one end, which may indicate a read error. This beta chain appears as a stray read in a library generated for alpha chains; its size is not informative. This rearrangement joins TRBV20-1 to TRBJ2-7; 8 bases align to TRBD2. Per the germline V gene, CDR1 is DFQATT and CDR2 is SNEGSKA (reference sequence). The CDR3 is 11 amino acids. The CDR3 nucleotides are TGCAGTGCTGTCGCGGGGGGCAGAGTCGGCTTC. This gives the protein CSAVAGGRVGF.

Worth noting for this clonotype: With the library built for alpha chains, this beta chain is off target and its frequency is not meaningful. The chain has TRBV2 and TRBJ2-1; 13 bases line up with TRBD2. The CDR3 is made up of 15 amino acids. The trim removed 7 bases at V and 9 bases at J, leaving 9 bases unmatched. CDR1 and CDR2 (germline): SNHLY, FYNNEI. DNA for the CDR3: TGTGCCAGCACCAAGAGGACTAGCGGGGGAGCTGAGCAGTTCTTC. This encodes CASTKRTSGGAEQFF.

This clonotype was observed a handful of times. With the library built for alpha chains, this beta chain is off target and its frequency is not meaningful. The V call is TRBV6-1, the J call TRBJ2-3, with D possibly being TRBD1 or TRBD2 (5 bases each). Germline lookup yields CDR1 MNHNS and CDR2 SASEGT. The CDR3 loop spans 15 amino acids. Trimming shortened V by 2 bases and J by 1 base, and 10 bases separated the two germline ends. The CDR3 sequence: CASSERDPRTDTQYF. CDR3 coding DNA: TGTGCCAGCAGTGAAAGGGACCCACGCACAGATACGCAGTATTTT.

This clonotype was detected many times. A library made for alpha chains picked up this beta chain off target, so its size means little. The V call is TRBV9, the J call TRBJ2-7; the D gene is possibly TRBD1 (5 bases). V was pared by 0 bases and J by 6 bases, with 13 bases between. The germline V gene encodes CDR1 SGDLS and CDR2 YYNGEE. The CDR3 has 14 residues. The chain's CDR3 is CASSVAAGIGEQYF. The CDR3 nucleotides read TGTGCCAGCAGCGTAGCGGCAGGGATTGGCGAGCAGTACTTC.

As to this clonotype: The library was designed around alpha chains, so this beta chain is a stray read whose abundance carries little weight. The V call is TRBV29-1, the J call TRBJ2-2, with D uncertain. There are 11 residues in the CDR3. Germline CDR1 SQVTM, CDR2 ANQGSEA. V was cut by 5 bases and J by 6 bases, with 7 bases left in between. The CDR3 reads CSVKTPGELFF. For the CDR3, the DNA is TGCAGCGTTAAGACTCCCGGGGAGCTGTTTTTT.

This clonotype was counted at least ten times. A library made for alpha chains picked up this beta chain off target, so its size means little. This sequence joins TRBV9 and TRBJ1-2; 11 nucleotides align to TRBD1. Germline loops: CDR1 SGDLS, CDR2 YYNGEE. V trimming: 4 bases; J trimming: 8 bases; junction bases outside the gene matches: 13. This CDR3 spans 16 amino acids. As DNA, the CDR3 is TGTGCCAGCAGCCTCTTTGATGGACAGGGGGCGGACGGCTACACCTTC. This encodes CASSLFDGQGADGYTF.

This clonotype was seen repeatedly, ten times or more. This beta chain is a stray sequence in a library constructed for alpha chains; its clone size is not meaningful. The chain links TRBV29-1 to TRBJ2-3; a weak D match, TRBD2 (6 bases). The CDR3 runs 15 residues. V was shortened by 6 bases and J by 0 bases, with 16 bases between the two germline ends. The germline gives CDR1 SQVTM, CDR2 ANQGSEA. CDR3: CSVQGVGGSTDTQYF. CDR3 nucleotide sequence: TGCAGCGTCCAAGGGGTCGGGGGAAGCACAGATACGCAGTATTTT.

This clonotype was seen more than once but under ten times. This beta chain is an off-target read within a library intended for alpha chains, so its frequency means little. The J gene is TRBJ1-1, the V gene TRBV24-1, with D maybe TRBD1 (6 bases). The CDR3 spans 13 residues. The germline V and J ends were trimmed by 7 bases and 4 bases, with 12 bases remaining between them. CDR1 is KGHDR, CDR2 SFDVKD, per germline. The CDR3 bases are TGTGCCACCAGCCAGGGGAAGAGCACTGAAGCTTTCTTT. Its protein product is CATSQGKSTEAFF.

Of note for this clonotype: Because the library targeted alpha chains, this beta chain is an off-target read whose size means little. This chain connects TRBV7-2 to TRBJ1-4; D is perhaps TRBD1 (5 bases). Germline V CDR1 and CDR2: SGHTA, FQGNSA. The CDR3 has 18 residues. Trimming took 5 bases from V and 0 from J, leaving 19 bases between them. The CDR3 region has the DNA TGTGCCAGCAGCCCGCCCCCCGGGACGCATGCAACTAATGAAAAACTGTTTTTT. Translation gives CASSPPPGTHATNEKLFF.

This clonotype was counted only a few times. This beta chain is a stray sequence in a library constructed for alpha chains; its clone size is not meaningful. The chain joins TRBV2 to TRBJ2-3; TRBD2 might be the D (5 bases). The CDR3 is 13 residues long. Germline loops: CDR1 SNHLY, CDR2 FYNNEI. Trimming removed 3 bases from V and 7 bases from J, with 11 bases in between. In DNA, the CDR3 is TGTGCCAGCAGTGAGGGGAGCCACCATACGCAGTATTTT. Its protein product is CASSEGSHHTQYF.

For this clonotype: This beta chain came through as a stray read in a library set up for alpha chains, and its size says little. The chain uses TRBV7-2 and TRBJ1-3; D gene ambiguous. The germline V gene has CDR1 SGHTA and CDR2 FQGNSA. The CDR3 runs 12 residues. The CDR3 coding sequence is TGTGCTTCGGTGAGCTCTGGAAACACCATATATTTT. It translates to CASVSSGNTIYF.